The entry below gives a single T cell receptor beta chain sequence along with its context. Antigen: not known. The sample is drawn from a study of beta chain features in type 1 diabetes. Study-wide results and caveats: TCRB CDR3s from Type 1 diabetes patients were moderately but significantly shorter in all four CD4+ subsets. Type 1 diabetes patients showed fewer insertions and more deletions at VDJ junctions. PCR might pick shorter templates more often, in the same way for patients and controls.

The CDR3 is 15 amino acids. The germline gives CDR1 MNHEY, CDR2 SMNVEV (reference sequence). Trimming at V came to 5 bases and at J to 2 bases, leaving 7 bases not matched to a gene. CD4+ naive, central memory, regulatory and stem cell-like memory cells were sorted via CD45RO/CCR7/CD25/CD127/CD95/CD27. cDNA synthesis used the whole RNA isolate, giving expressed TCRB sequences. The data were produced by immunoSEQ multiplex PCR, yet TCRdb's version contains in-frame clones alone and is incomplete. This sample yields 330,000 or so clones, of which around 15% are seen a single time; over 5% belongs to the top ten.

The source of this sequence is a young man in good health. The specimen was central memory CD4+ T cells from blood. This chain uses TRBV27 with TRBJ2-3; 7 nucleotides match TRBD1. The CDR3 DNA reads as TGTGCCAGCAGTCCCGGGACAGAACTCACAGATACGCAGTATTTT. It translates to CASSPGTELTDTQYF.